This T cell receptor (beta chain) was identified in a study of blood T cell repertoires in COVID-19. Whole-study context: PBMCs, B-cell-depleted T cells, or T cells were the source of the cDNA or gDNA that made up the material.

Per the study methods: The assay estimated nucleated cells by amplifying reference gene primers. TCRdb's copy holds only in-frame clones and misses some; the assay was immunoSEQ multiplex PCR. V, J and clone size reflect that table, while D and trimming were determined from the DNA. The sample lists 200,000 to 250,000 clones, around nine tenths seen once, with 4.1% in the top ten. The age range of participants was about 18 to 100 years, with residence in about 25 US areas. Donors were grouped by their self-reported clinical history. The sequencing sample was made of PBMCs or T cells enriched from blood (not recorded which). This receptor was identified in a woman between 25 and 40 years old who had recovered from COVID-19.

The CDR3 loop reads CASSLGQGSLAGELFF. Here the CDR3 DNA reads TGCGCCAGCAGCTTGGGACAGGGTAGTTTGGCCGGGGAGCTGTTTTTT. This sequence joins TRBV5-1 and TRBJ2-2; 7 bases align to TRBD1. CDR1 SGHRS and CDR2 YFSETQ come from the germline V gene. Germline trimming cut 0 bases from V and 6 bases from J; bases unmatched to any gene: 8. The CDR3 contains 16 residues. Drawing the rest from reference TRBV5-1 and TRBJ2-2, the complete variable domain is KAGVTQTPRYLIKTRGQQVTLSCSPISGHRSVSWYQQTPGQGLQFLFEYFSETQRNKGNFPGRFSGRQFSNSRSEMNVSTLELGDSALYLCASSLGQGSLAGELFFGEGSRLTVL.